Below, one T cell receptor beta chain is given with its context. In each case, RNA was isolated and then reverse transcribed into cDNA as the sequencing template. Data came from immunoSEQ multiplex PCR; TCRdb stores just in-frame clones and leaves some out. The table records about 220,000 clones, under 60% of them present only once. Looked up from germline, CDR1 is SQVTM and CDR2 is ANQGSEA. There are 12 residues in the CDR3. With V trimmed by 4 bases and J by 11 bases, 8 bases remained unmatched. The treatment denotes: oral pan-JAK inhibitor, 5-10 mg twice daily. The data stem from a study of CD8+ T cells in alopecia areata.

The source is a human donor with alopecia areata. The sample consisted of CD4+ T cells sorted from blood, taken at week 4, from a patient treated with tofacitinib. This sequence joins TRBV29-1 and TRBJ1-5; 7 bases line up with TRBD1. DNA of the CDR3: TGCAGCGTTGGACAGGGTTCGGCGGCCCAGCATTTT. Amino acids: CSVGQGSAAQHF.